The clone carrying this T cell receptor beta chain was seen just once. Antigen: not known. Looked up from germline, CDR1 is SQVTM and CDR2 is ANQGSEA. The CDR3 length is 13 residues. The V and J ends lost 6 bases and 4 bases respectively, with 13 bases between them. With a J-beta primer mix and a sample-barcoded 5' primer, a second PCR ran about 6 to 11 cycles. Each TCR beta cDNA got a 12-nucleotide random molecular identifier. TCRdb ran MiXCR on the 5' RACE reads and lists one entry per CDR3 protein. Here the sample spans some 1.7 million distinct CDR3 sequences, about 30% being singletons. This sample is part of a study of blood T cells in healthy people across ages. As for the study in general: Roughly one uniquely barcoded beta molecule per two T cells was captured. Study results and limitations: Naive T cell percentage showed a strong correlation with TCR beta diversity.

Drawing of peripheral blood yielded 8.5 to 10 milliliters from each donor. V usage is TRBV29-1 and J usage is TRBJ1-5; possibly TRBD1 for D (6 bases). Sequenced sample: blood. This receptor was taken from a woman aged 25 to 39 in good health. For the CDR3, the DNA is TGCAGCGTACGTGGACAGACGAATCAGCCCCAGCATTTT. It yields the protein CSVRGQTNQPQHF.